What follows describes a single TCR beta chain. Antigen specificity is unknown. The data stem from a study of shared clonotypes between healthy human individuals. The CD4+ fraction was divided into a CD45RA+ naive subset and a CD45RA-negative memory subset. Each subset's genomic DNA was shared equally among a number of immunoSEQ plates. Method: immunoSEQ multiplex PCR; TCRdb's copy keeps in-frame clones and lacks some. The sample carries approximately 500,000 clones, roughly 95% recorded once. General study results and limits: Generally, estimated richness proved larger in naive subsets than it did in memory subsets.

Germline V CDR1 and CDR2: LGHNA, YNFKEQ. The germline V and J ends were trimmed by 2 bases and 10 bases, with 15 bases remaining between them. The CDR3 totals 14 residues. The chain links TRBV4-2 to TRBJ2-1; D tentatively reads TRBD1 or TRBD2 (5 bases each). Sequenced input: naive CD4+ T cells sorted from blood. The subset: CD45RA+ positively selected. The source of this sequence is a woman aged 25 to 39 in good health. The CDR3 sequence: CASSQIGTHREQFF. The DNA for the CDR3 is TGTGCCAGCAGCCAAATCGGGACCCATCGAGAGCAGTTCTTC.